A single sample gave rise to the 13 T cell receptor beta chains below, sequenced in a study of T-cell memory formation after mild COVID-19. TCRdb independently ran MiXCR on the 5' RACE reads; one entry per CDR3 protein. The sample gives about 55,000 distinct CDR3 sequences, around a quarter of which show up once; roughly 44% is in the top ten. Sequencing used PBMCs or a T cell subset sorted from them (not recorded which). These receptors were obtained from a man between 18 and 29 years old who had mild COVID-19 (a few samples of this study predate the infection). Cell type and time point are not known.

This clonotype has just a few counts. The rearrangement uses TRBV15 and TRBJ2-7, with D perhaps matching TRBD2 (5 bases). The CDR3 contains 15 residues. CDR1 is LNHNV and CDR2 is YYDKDF in the germline V gene (reference sequence). V was pared by 0 bases and J by 0 bases, with 9 bases between. The CDR3 is CATSRERRVSYEQYF. For the CDR3, the DNA is TGTGCCACCAGCAGAGAGAGGCGGGTCTCCTACGAGCAGTACTTC.

CDR3 protein: CASSQNAGQGEETQYF. CDR3 DNA: TGTGCCAGCAGCCAAAACGCGGGACAGGGAGAAGAGACCCAGTACTTC. The chain recombines TRBV12-3 or TRBV12-4 with TRBJ2-5; the match to TRBD1 covers 9 bases. The V and J ends lost 6 bases and 3 bases, in that order; junction bases with no gene match: 11. There are 16 residues in the CDR3.

This clonotype was picked up many times. The CDR3 region is CASSFRLAGGHSYNEQFF. As DNA, the CDR3 is TGTGCCAGCAGTTTTAGGCTAGCGGGGGGTCACTCCTACAATGAGCAGTTCTTC. The V call is TRBV12-3 or TRBV12-4, the J call TRBJ2-1, with 11 bases fitting TRBD2. The V gene end was trimmed by 3 bases and the J gene end by 0 bases; junction bases not matched to a gene: 7. The CDR3 is 18 residues long.

This clonotype turned up a few times. V gene TRBV7-2 combines with J gene TRBJ2-7; 12 bases fit TRBD2. Germline loops: CDR1 SGHTA, CDR2 FQGNSA. The ends lost 5 bases at V and 3 bases at J; junction bases unmatched: 5. CDR3 length: 15 amino acids. DNA for the CDR3: TGTGCCAGCAGCCAGGGACTAGCGGGCGGCTACGAGCAGTACTTC. As protein: CASSQGLAGGYEQYF.

This clonotype was observed a handful of times. The J gene is TRBJ2-2, the V gene TRBV29-1; D call uncertain. Trimming shortened V by 7 bases and J by 6 bases, and 9 bases separated the two germline ends. This CDR3 has 11 residues. Germline CDR1 SQVTM, CDR2 ANQGSEA. The CDR3 coding sequence is TGCAGCGCGCTTGACGCCGGGGAGCTGTTTTTT. Its translation: CSALDAGELFF.

The chain uses TRBV6-5 and TRBJ2-1, with 11 bases aligning to TRBD2. This CDR3 region has 16 residues. The germline CDR1 and CDR2 sequences are MNHEY and SVGAGI. With 5 bases clipped from V and 9 bases from J, the junction kept 12 bases outside the gene matches. The CDR3 DNA sequence: TGTGCCAGCAGTATTAGCGGGGGGGCTTTGCGGGGTGAGCAGTTCTTC. Translating gives CASSISGGALRGEQFF.

The rearrangement uses TRBV7-8 and TRBJ2-1; 9 positions agree with TRBD2. The trim removed 5 bases at V and 8 bases at J, leaving 10 bases unmatched. CDR3 size: 15 residues. Germline V lookup: CDR1 SGHVS, CDR2 FQNEAQ. The CDR3 nucleotides read TGTGCCAGCAGCCCTATCTCGGGACTAGCTTATGAGCAGTTCTTC. Protein product: CASSPISGLAYEQFF.

V usage is TRBV7-2 and J usage is TRBJ2-7; 9 bases agree with TRBD1. Germline CDR1 reads SGHTA; CDR2 reads FQGNSA. CDR3 length equals 13 residues. CDR3 amino acids: CASSSTPGTGFNV. The CDR3 nucleotides read TGTGCCAGCAGTTCGACCCCCGGGACAGGGTTTAATGTC.

The CDR3 region has the DNA TGTGCCAGCAGCCAAAGGGGATATCAGCCCCAGCATTTT. This codes for CASSQRGYQPQHF. V and J are TRBV3-1 and TRBJ1-5, with TRBD1 as a possible D gene (5 bases). Germline V CDR1 and CDR2: LGHDT, YNNKEL (reference sequence). V was pared by 2 bases and J by 5 bases, with 7 bases between. The CDR3 runs 13 residues.

This clonotype has more than one count but fewer than ten. V gene TRBV14 combines with J gene TRBJ2-1, with 9 bases matching TRBD2. This CDR3 comprises 15 residues. Germline-derived CDR1 and CDR2 are SGHDN and FVKESK. V was clipped by 1 base and J by 8 bases; unmatched bases: 6. The CDR3 is CASSQGASGVDEQFF. The CDR3 DNA follows: TGTGCCAGCAGCCAAGGGGCTAGCGGGGTGGATGAGCAGTTCTTC.

This clonotype has just a few counts. The genes are TRBV10-3 and TRBJ1-4; TRBD1 matches 7 bases. V dropped 3 bases and J dropped 8; count of bases not matched to a gene: 12. There are 16 residues in the CDR3. CDR1 ENHRY and CDR2 SYGVKD come from the germline V gene. The CDR3, as DNA: TGTGCCATCAGTGAAGTTTCTGGGACAGAAAGGGAAAAACTGTTTTTT. Protein: CAISEVSGTEREKLFF.

This clonotype occurred many times. The chain carries TRBV3-1 and TRBJ2-5, with D unresolved. Germline CDR1 reads LGHDT; CDR2 reads YNNKEL (reference sequence). The V and J ends lost 0 bases and 3 bases respectively, with 11 bases between them. This CDR3 is built from 15 residues. As DNA, the CDR3 is TGTGCCAGCAGCCAAGAAGGTAAACCTGAAGAGACCCAGTACTTC. Amino acid sequence: CASSQEGKPEETQYF.

This clonotype was observed at least ten times. This rearrangement joins TRBV7-2 to TRBJ2-7; unclear D gene. V lost 7 bases, J lost 0 bases, and 10 bases lay in between. This CDR3 is 13 amino acids long. The germline gives CDR1 SGHTA, CDR2 FQGNSA. CDR3 residues: CASTSHPSYEQYF. The CDR3 bases are TGTGCCAGCACCTCCCATCCCTCCTACGAGCAGTACTTC.